The 18 T cell receptor beta chains in this list originate from one sample, sequenced in a study of T cells in Graves' hyperthyroidism and ophthalmopathy. RNA transcripts provided the source from which TCR beta CDR3 regions were amplified. HTBI primers were the set used in a first-round RT-PCR of the TCR CDR3. A single record per CDR3 protein comes from TCRdb applying MiXCR to the multiplex PCR reads. The sample has over 150,000 distinct CDR3 sequences, about 15% seen once. Sequencing input: blood. All receptors come from a woman between 50 and 59 years old with Graves' hyperthyroidism.

This clonotype occurred a few times. The gene calls are TRBV20-1 and TRBJ2-2; 12 bases fit TRBD2. The ends lost 1 base at V and 6 bases at J; junction bases unmatched: 15. Germline loops: CDR1 DFQATT, CDR2 SNEGSKA (reference sequence). The CDR3 loop spans 19 amino acids. This CDR3 reads CSARGAHPSSGRASGELFF. For the CDR3, the DNA is TGCAGTGCTAGAGGCGCCCACCCATCTAGCGGGAGGGCCTCCGGGGAGCTGTTTTTT.

This clonotype was detected only a few times. This rearrangement joins TRBV20-1 to TRBJ2-5, with TRBD1 identical over 8 bases. CDR1 and CDR2 (germline): DFQATT, SNEGSKA (reference sequence). V shed 6 bases and J 3 bases; nucleotides not matched to a gene: 6. CDR3 length: 13 residues. The CDR3 nucleotides are TGCAGTGCATCGACAGGGGACGAAGAGACCCAGTACTTC. Protein: CSASTGDEETQYF.

This clonotype was found many times. The chain employs TRBV12-3 or TRBV12-4 and TRBJ2-3; tentatively, D is TRBD1 or TRBD2 (5 bases each). There are 14 residues in the CDR3. V gave up 7 bases and J gave up 5 bases, with 16 bases separating them. The DNA for the CDR3 is TGTGCCAGCAATCAAGGGGACGTCAGAGATACGCAGTATTTT. Its protein product is CASNQGDVRDTQYF.

This clonotype was found a few times. The J gene is TRBJ2-5, the V gene TRBV20-1; no clear D. V was clipped by 4 bases and J by 4 bases, with 16 bases between them. The length of the CDR3 is 14 residues. The germline gives CDR1 DFQATT, CDR2 SNEGSKA (reference sequence). The CDR3 spells CSANLRVERETQYF. The CDR3 DNA follows: TGCAGTGCTAATTTACGGGTGGAACGAGAGACCCAGTACTTC.

The chain joins TRBV7-9 to TRBJ2-7, with no clear D. V dropped 5 bases and J dropped 3 bases, with 11 bases sitting between them. From germline, CDR1 is SEHNR and CDR2 FQNEAQ (reference sequence). This CDR3 has 13 residues. CDR3 region: CASSKDGNYEQYF. The CDR3 bases are TGTGCCAGCAGCAAGGACGGTAACTACGAGCAGTACTTC.

This clonotype was seen many times. The chain links TRBV19 to TRBJ1-5; 12 bases align to TRBD1. The CDR3 runs 17 residues. The germline V gene has CDR1 LNHDA and CDR2 SQIVND (reference sequence). The ends lost 7 bases at V and 6 bases at J; junction bases unmatched: 13. The CDR3 DNA sequence: TGTGCCAGTAAAATCGAATCCGGGACAGGGGGCAGTCAGCCCCAGCATTTT. This translates into CASKIESGTGGSQPQHF.

Worth noting for this clonotype: Possible read error: a much larger clone is one base away. Because the CDR3 is missing its conserved closing phenylalanine or tryptophan, this is likely a read error. The chain recombines TRBV11-2 with TRBJ2-2; D unresolved. Looked up from germline, CDR1 is SGHAT and CDR2 is FQNNGV. Trimming cost V 3 bases and J 7 bases, with 9 bases left between them. The CDR3 runs 13 residues. The chain's CDR3 is CASSFNRDGELFS. Written as DNA, the CDR3 is TGTGCCAGCAGCTTCAACAGAGACGGGGAGCTGTTTTCT.

The gene calls are TRBV20-1 and TRBJ2-1; D is uncertain. V lost 0 bases and J lost 8, with 17 bases in between. The CDR3 spans 15 residues. Germline lookup yields CDR1 DFQATT and CDR2 SNEGSKA (reference sequence). CDR3 sequence (DNA): TGCAGTGCTAGAGATTCGAACTGGGTAAGGGATGAGCAGTTCTTC. It is translated as CSARDSNWVRDEQFF.

The sample holds many counts of this clonotype. This rearrangement joins TRBV2 to TRBJ2-7; TRBD1 agrees at 9 bases. This CDR3 comprises 14 residues. CDR1 and CDR2 from the germline V gene are SNHLY and FYNNEI. Trimming at V came to 4 bases and at J to 7 bases, leaving 8 bases not matched to a gene. The CDR3 here is CASSVRQGVGEQYF. CDR3 DNA: TGTGCCAGCAGTGTTCGACAGGGGGTCGGTGAGCAGTACTTC.

In its sample, this clonotype was seen many times. This chain uses TRBV11-2 with TRBJ2-4; 7 bases are shared with TRBD1. In germline, CDR1 is SGHAT, CDR2 FQNNGV. This CDR3 spans 15 amino acids. Losses at the gene ends were 3 bases for V and 5 bases for J; bases not matched to a gene: 7. CDR3 coding DNA: TGTGCCAGCAGCTTCTCAGGGGGTTTTGAAAACATTCAGTACTTC. It yields the protein CASSFSGGFENIQYF.

The sample holds many counts of this clonotype. The chain uses TRBV7-9 and TRBJ2-3; TRBD2 might be the D (6 bases). This CDR3 is 15 amino acids long. V lost 9 bases to trimming and J lost 0 bases, with 16 bases between them. Germline CDR1 is SEHNR and CDR2 is FQNEAQ (reference sequence). In DNA, the CDR3 is TGTGCCAGTTGGAGGGGATCATTAAGCACAGATACGCAGTATTTT. It yields the protein CASWRGSLSTDTQYF.

This clonotype was observed a handful of times. The genes are TRBV5-1 and TRBJ1-4; D ambiguous. CDR3 length: 14 amino acids. The germline V gene has CDR1 SGHRS and CDR2 YFSETQ. The V end was cut by 3 bases, the J end by 0 bases, with 6 bases between. The CDR3 bases are TGCGCCAGCAGCTCCGGGGCAACTAATGAAAAACTGTTTTTT. Residues: CASSSGATNEKLFF.

This clonotype was seen at least ten times. The genes are TRBV20-1 and TRBJ2-1; D not resolved. Trimming pared 8 bases from V and 10 bases from J, leaving 18 bases between. Germline CDR1 DFQATT, CDR2 SNEGSKA (reference sequence). This CDR3 comprises 12 residues. The CDR3 nucleotides are TGCAGTACCGAGTTGAGGAGAAGGGAGCAGTTCTTC. It encodes CSTELRRREQFF.

This chain connects TRBV30 to TRBJ1-5; 9 bases line up with TRBD1. CDR1 GTSNPN and CDR2 SVGIG come from the germline V gene (reference sequence). V dropped 2 bases and J dropped 2; count of bases not matched to a gene: 7. The CDR3 has 16 residues. The CDR3 coding sequence is TGTGCCTGGAGTCTCAGGACAGGGGATCGCAATCAGCCCCAGCATTTT. Amino acids: CAWSLRTGDRNQPQHF.

This clonotype was observed many times. This chain joins TRBV7-9 and TRBJ1-2; 7 bases match TRBD1. Germline V lookup: CDR1 SEHNR, CDR2 FQNEAQ (reference sequence). Trimming took 0 bases from V and 5 from J; bases not matched to a gene: 9. This CDR3 is built from 16 residues. The CDR3 spells CASSLAGTEVSYGYTF. CDR3 sequence (DNA): TGTGCCAGCAGCTTAGCTGGGACAGAAGTAAGTTATGGCTACACCTTC.

This clonotype was found many times. This sequence joins TRBV2 and TRBJ1-1; maybe TRBD1 (5 bases). The germline V gene has CDR1 SNHLY and CDR2 FYNNEI. The ends were cut back, 5 bases at V and 6 bases at J, with 19 bases in the middle. This CDR3 spans 15 amino acids. CDR3 region: CASSMNHRRGAEAFF. Written as DNA, the CDR3 is TGTGCCAGCAGTATGAACCATCGACGGGGGGCTGAAGCTTTCTTT. The full variable domain, completed using reference TRBV2 and TRBJ1-1, is EPEVTQTPSHQVTQMGQEVILRCVPISNHLYFYWYRQILGQKVEFLVSFYNNEISEKSEIFDDQFSVERPDGSNFTLKIRSTKLEDSAMYFCASSMNHRRGAEAFFGQGTRLTVV.

This clonotype has a handful of counts. Its ends do not fully match the called genes, so a read error is possible. The chain has TRBV7-7 and TRBJ2-2; the match to TRBD2 covers 8 bases. The CDR3 consists of 14 residues. CDR1 and CDR2 (germline): SSHAT, FNYEAQ (reference sequence). As DNA, the CDR3 is TGTGCTAGCAGCTTAATTGCGGGAGGCGGGGAGCTGTTTTTT. It translates to CASSLIAGGGELFF.

V and J are TRBV19 and TRBJ2-1; D gene unclear. Trimming pared 6 bases from V and 10 bases from J, leaving 16 bases between. Germline CDR1 LNHDA, CDR2 SQIVND (reference sequence). The CDR3 runs to 13 residues. CDR3 DNA sequence: TGTGCCAGTAGGCTCCCTGAGCAAGGGGAGCAGTTCTTC. As protein: CASRLPEQGEQFF.